The 25 T cell receptor beta chains in this list originate from one sample, sequenced in a study of blood T cell repertoires in COVID-19 (TCRdb year 2020). Receptors were amplified or captured by the immunoSEQ multiplex PCR assay. Here the immuneACCESS table is served through TCRdb, limited to in-frame sequences with V and J called. Missing clones are a known gap in these copies; in checked studies unresolved V genes cover under half, and the rest lacks a known reason. Counted in this sample were tens of thousands of clones; around 83% of them appeared once. The ten largest clones take up around 11% of the sample. Sequenced: peripheral blood. Source of these receptors: a man aged 65-85 years with active COVID-19.

The chain employs TRBV6-5 and TRBJ2-7, with 8 bases lining up with TRBD2. This CDR3 has 15 amino acids. Germline V lookup: CDR1 MNHEY, CDR2 SVGAGI. The J segment lost 5 bases and the V segment lost 6 bases, leaving 12 bases of the junction unmatched. The CDR3 DNA sequence: TGTGCCAGCAGCCTTATGACGGGGGGGCGGGACGAGCAGTACTTC. It codes for CASSLMTGGRDEQYF.

This clone showed up just once. The rearrangement links TRBV6-2 or TRBV6-3 to TRBJ1-2; D might be TRBD1 (5 bases). The germline V gene has CDR1 MNHEY and CDR2 SVGEGT. Trimming pared 6 bases from V and 5 bases from J, leaving 16 bases between. CDR3 size: 14 residues. The CDR3 here is CASSPEGVEYGYTF. The CDR3, as DNA: TGTGCCAGCAGCCCCGAAGGGGTAGAATATGGCTACACCTTC.

The chain recombines TRBV4-3 with TRBJ1-4; D may be TRBD1 (6 bases). Germline V gives CDR1 LGHNA, CDR2 YSLEER. The length of the CDR3 is 16 residues. V shed 2 bases and J shed 5 bases, with 15 bases lying between them. CDR3 loop: CASSQQPWDTNEKLFF. The CDR3 coding sequence is TGCGCCAGCAGCCAACAACCCTGGGACACAAATGAAAAACTGTTTTTT.

V is TRBV10-1 and J is TRBJ1-2; the match to TRBD1 covers 9 bases. The CDR3 consists of 14 residues. Germline V gene lookup returns CDR1 WNHNN and CDR2 SYGVQD (reference sequence). Trimming removed 8 bases from V and 3 bases from J; junction bases left unmatched: 7. The CDR3 loop reads CASRRRTGDYGYTF. The CDR3 region has the DNA TGCGCCAGCCGCCGTCGGACAGGGGACTATGGCTACACCTTC.

This chain connects TRBV5-1 to TRBJ2-5, with 8 bases aligning to TRBD2. V dropped 4 bases and J dropped 5; count of bases not matched to a gene: 7. The CDR3 has 14 amino acids. Germline V lookup: CDR1 SGHRS, CDR2 YFSETQ. CDR3 sequence reads: CASSPGGPGETQYF. The CDR3 DNA reads as TGCGCCAGCAGCCCGGGGGGGCCAGGGGAGACCCAGTACTTC.

The chain combines TRBV4-1 with TRBJ2-7; a weak D match, TRBD2 (6 bases). V was trimmed by 0 bases and J by 0 bases, leaving 15 bases between them. Looked up from germline, CDR1 is MGHRA and CDR2 is YSYEKL. CDR3 length: 17 amino acids. This CDR3 is CASSQDVTAGDSYEQYF. The CDR3 DNA reads TGCGCCAGCAGCCAAGATGTGACAGCGGGTGACTCCTACGAGCAGTACTTC.

The rearrangement uses TRBV5-1 and TRBJ2-1; D is perhaps TRBD2 (5 bases). CDR3 size: 15 residues. Germline lookup yields CDR1 SGHRS and CDR2 YFSETQ. Trimming cost V 0 bases and J 2 bases, with 9 bases left between them. The CDR3 nucleotides read TGCGCCAGCAGCTTGGCGGGGTTCGCCTACAATGAGCAGTTCTTC. It translates to CASSLAGFAYNEQFF. The full variable domain, with the rest looked up from reference TRBV5-1 and TRBJ2-1, is KAGVTQTPRYLIKTRGQQVTLSCSPISGHRSVSWYQQTPGQGLQFLFEYFSETQRNKGNFPGRFSGRQFSNSRSEMNVSTLELGDSALYLCASSLAGFAYNEQFFGPGTRLTVL.

This chain joins TRBV10-3 and TRBJ1-3; TRBD1 is a possible D gene (5 bases). Germline CDR1 reads ENHRY; CDR2 reads SYGVKD. There are 15 residues in the CDR3. V was pared by 5 bases and J by 8 bases, with 19 bases between. The chain's CDR3 is CAISPPGPGGDTIYF. The CDR3 region has the DNA TGTGCCATCAGTCCTCCGGGCCCCGGAGGGGACACCATATATTTT.

The V call is TRBV27, the J call TRBJ2-5, with TRBD1 as a possible D gene (5 bases). V was shortened by 5 bases and J by 4 bases, with 11 bases between the two germline ends. Germline V lookup: CDR1 MNHEY, CDR2 SMNVEV (reference sequence). This CDR3 contains 13 residues. The CDR3 protein is CASSNPQGETQYF. The CDR3 nucleotides are TGTGCCAGCAGTAACCCCCAGGGAGAGACCCAGTACTTC.

The CDR3 sequence: CASSPSGSKQFYGYTF. In nucleotides, the CDR3 is TGTGCCAGCTCACCCTCCGGGAGTAAACAGTTCTATGGCTACACCTTC. The V call is TRBV18, the J call TRBJ1-2, with D hard to call. The CDR3 runs 16 residues. Per germline, CDR1 KGHSH and CDR2 LQKENI. The V end lost 3 bases, the J end lost 4 bases, and 18 bases lay between the germline ends.

This chain uses TRBV5-4 with TRBJ1-1, with D tentatively TRBD1 (6 bases). The V gene's germline CDR1 is SGHNT and CDR2 YYREEE (reference sequence). The CDR3 extends over 13 amino acids. With 2 bases removed from V and 5 bases from J, the gap between germline ends came to 10 bases. The CDR3 DNA reads TGTGCCAGCAGCTTAGGGGGAGGGACTGAAGCTTTCTTT. Translation: CASSLGGGTEAFF.

The rearrangement joins TRBV2 to TRBJ2-7; D gene unclear. The CDR3 has 11 residues. V lost 7 bases and J lost 4, with 8 bases in between. Germline V gives CDR1 SNHLY, CDR2 FYNNEI. CDR3 sequence reads: CASKELYEQYF. The CDR3 DNA follows: TGTGCCAGCAAGGAGCTTTACGAGCAGTACTTC.

J is TRBJ1-1 and V is TRBV11-3; D ambiguous. V lost 7 bases to trimming and J lost 1 base, with 7 bases between them. Per germline, CDR1 SGHNT and CDR2 YENEEA. The CDR3 is made up of 12 amino acids. CDR3: CASTYRNTEAFF. CDR3 coding DNA: TGTGCCAGCACCTACAGGAACACTGAAGCTTTCTTT. Using reference TRBV11-3 and TRBJ1-1 for the parts outside the CDR3, the full variable domain is EAGVVQSPRYKIIEKKQPVAFWCNPISGHNTLYWYLQNLGQGPELLIRYENEEAVDDSQLPKDRFSAERLKGVDSTLKIQPAELGDSAVYLCASTYRNTEAFFGQGTRLTVV.

This clone was observed once. The chain uses TRBV7-3 and TRBJ2-5; TRBD2 is a possible D gene (5 bases). Germline CDR1 and CDR2: SGHTA and FQGTGA. The V and J ends lost 0 bases and 4 bases respectively, with 12 bases between them. The CDR3 spans 15 residues. The CDR3 here is CASSLTGGLGETQYF. For the CDR3, the DNA is TGTGCCAGCAGCTTAACGGGCGGGCTAGGAGAGACCCAGTACTTC.

J is TRBJ1-2 and V is TRBV6-2 or TRBV6-3; 9 positions agree with TRBD1. The CDR3 is made up of 14 amino acids. Looked up from germline, CDR1 is MNHEY and CDR2 is SVGEGT. The V segment lost 4 bases and the J segment 6 bases; nucleotides outside the gene matches: 6. CDR3 DNA sequence: TGTGCCAGCAGTTTCCCGGGACAGGGAAATGGCTACACCTTC. Residues: CASSFPGQGNGYTF.

The V and J genes are TRBV6-5 and TRBJ2-7; the match to TRBD1 covers 8 bases. V trimming: 6 bases; J trimming: 6 bases; junction bases outside the gene matches: 10. This CDR3 has 14 residues. Germline V gives CDR1 MNHEY, CDR2 SVGAGI. CDR3 region: CASSTPGQVREQYF. The CDR3 DNA is TGTGCCAGCAGCACTCCGGGACAGGTGCGCGAGCAGTACTTC.

This clone has a handful of counts. The gene calls are TRBV4-1 and TRBJ2-7; 10 bases are a match to TRBD2. There are 15 residues in the CDR3. Looked up from germline, CDR1 is MGHRA and CDR2 is YSYEKL. Germline trimming cut 1 base from V and 2 bases from J; bases unmatched to any gene: 2. Written as DNA, the CDR3 is TGCGCCAGCAGCCAAGTAGCGGGGGGCCCCTACGAGCAGTACTTC. Translation gives CASSQVAGGPYEQYF.

CDR3 DNA: TGTGCCAGCAGCCGCGACACTAGCGGGGGGGCCAGTACGCAGTATTTT. Its translation is CASSRDTSGGASTQYF. This sequence joins TRBV7-2 and TRBJ2-3; 13 bases are a match to TRBD2. The germline gives CDR1 SGHTA, CDR2 FQGNSA. With 5 bases clipped from V and 8 bases from J, the junction kept 10 bases outside the gene matches. The CDR3 consists of 16 residues.

The CDR3 DNA reads TGCGCCAGCAGCCTCGGGACTAGCGGGGGGGCACATACGCAGTATTTT. Encoded protein: CASSLGTSGGAHTQYF. This sequence joins TRBV5-1 and TRBJ2-3; TRBD2 aligns across 16 bases. The V segment lost 4 bases and the J segment 7 bases; nucleotides outside the gene matches: 6. Germline CDR1 is SGHRS and CDR2 is YFSETQ. The CDR3 extends over 16 amino acids.

The CDR3 DNA follows: TGTGCCAGCAGCGTAGGGCCAGGGGGCGCGAGGAATGAGCAGTTCTTC. This sequence encodes CASSVGPGGARNEQFF. The chain combines TRBV9 with TRBJ2-1; TRBD1 agrees at 8 bases. Germline CDR1 reads SGDLS; CDR2 reads YYNGEE. V shed 0 bases, J shed 7 bases, and the junction held 9 bases outside the gene matches. The CDR3 totals 16 residues.

As DNA, the CDR3 is TGTGCCAGCACCGCCAGGGCAGGGTTTAAAAAACTGTTTTTT. The encoded protein is CASTARAGFKKLFF. This sequence joins TRBV6-5 and TRBJ1-4; the D gene is possibly TRBD1 (5 bases). V gave up 7 bases and J gave up 9 bases, with 18 bases separating them. Per the germline V gene, CDR1 is MNHEY and CDR2 is SVGAGI. CDR3 length: 14 amino acids.

The rearrangement joins TRBV6-2 or TRBV6-3 to TRBJ2-2, with 8 bases fitting TRBD2. The CDR3 totals 15 residues. CDR1 and CDR2 from the germline V gene are MNHEY and SVGEGT. V trimming: 6 bases; J trimming: 0 bases; junction bases outside the gene matches: 3. DNA for the CDR3: TGTGCCAGCAGCCGCGGGGGGACGAACACCGGGGAGCTGTTTTTT. Translation: CASSRGGTNTGELFF.

V usage is TRBV9 and J usage is TRBJ2-5, with unresolved D. This CDR3 region has 14 residues. The germline V gene encodes CDR1 SGDLS and CDR2 YYNGEE. Trimming shortened V by 0 bases and J by 0 bases, and 6 bases separated the two germline ends. In DNA form, the CDR3 reads TGTGCCAGCAGCGTAGCTCCCTACCAAGAGACCCAGTACTTC. Its protein product is CASSVAPYQETQYF.

This chain joins TRBV5-6 and TRBJ1-1; D perhaps matches TRBD1 (6 bases). The CDR3 is made up of 13 amino acids. Germline V gene lookup returns CDR1 SGHDT and CDR2 YYEEEE. V was clipped by 2 bases and J by 3 bases, with 8 bases between them. As DNA, the CDR3 is TGTGCCAGCAGCTTAGCAGGGGACACTGAAGCTTTCTTT. It translates to CASSLAGDTEAFF.

The chain is built from TRBV19 and TRBJ1-4; the D gene is possibly TRBD1 (6 bases). Trimming left V 3 bases short and J 5 bases short, with 10 bases between. CDR1 and CDR2 (germline): LNHDA, SQIVND (reference sequence). This CDR3 contains 14 residues. The CDR3 reads CASSMDRRNEKLFF. DNA of the CDR3: TGTGCCAGTAGTATGGACAGAAGGAATGAAAAACTGTTTTTT.